This entry describes one T cell receptor (beta chain). This entry belongs to a study of blood T cell repertoires in COVID-19. About the study: The United States, Italy and Spain supplied acute and convalescent COVID-19 samples. The analysed material was cDNA or gDNA that came from T cells, B-cell-depleted T cells, or PBMCs.

Libraries were prepared by immunoSEQ multiplex PCR; TCRdb keeps only in-frame clonotypes and omits some of them. The table shows some 200,000 clones, with 86% occurring only once. The germline CDR1 and CDR2 sequences are SGHNT and YYREEE (reference sequence). This CDR3 has 15 amino acids. V lost 4 bases to trimming and J lost 6 bases; unmatched junction nucleotides: 11. Seattle researchers signed up patients amid active infection and tracked them longitudinally. The clonotype was recovered from a woman in her sixties or seventies with COVID-19, enrolled during active disease. The J gene is TRBJ2-7, the V gene TRBV5-4; 9 bases align to TRBD2. Specimen: peripheral blood. The CDR3 nucleotides read TGTGCCAGCAGCCACCTCTCCCGCGGGAGGGGCGAGCAGTACTTC. Protein product: CASSHLSRGRGEQYF. Complete variable domain (other parts from reference TRBV5-4 and TRBJ2-7): ETGVTQSPTHLIKTRGQQVTLRCSSQSGHNTVSWYQQALGQGPQFIFQYYREEENGRGNFPPRFSGLQFPNYSSELNVNALELDDSALYLCASSHLSRGRGEQYFGPGTRLTVT.